This T cell receptor (beta chain) is from a study of cytomegalovirus exposure and HLA in healthy donors. Whole-study findings and limits: The authors later linked a missense DCLRE1C variant to TCR beta V- and J-gene trimming. Donor immune exposure was known only as CMV serostatus.

This clone showed up just once. Its antigen is unknown. PCR amplification relied on 60 Vbeta primers (plus 13 Jbeta primers). Clones were sequenced by immunoSEQ multiplex PCR, and TCRdb holds only the in-frame ones, with some missing. The repertoire holds approximately 160,000 clones, with roughly 80% as singletons. Germline CDR1 reads SGHAT; CDR2 reads FQNNGV. The CDR3 extends over 17 amino acids. V was clipped by 0 bases and J by 6 bases, with 17 bases between them. Input material: PBMCs. This receptor was taken from a human donor in good health. The chain is built from TRBV11-2 and TRBJ1-4, with D unresolved. The CDR3 region is CASSLDSVPPRDEKLFF. The CDR3 DNA is TGTGCCAGCAGCTTAGATAGTGTGCCGCCGAGGGATGAAAAACTGTTTTTT.